The 26 T cell receptor beta chains below come from one sample, sequenced in a study of blood T cells in healthy people across ages. The second PCR ran roughly 6 to 11 cycles with a sample-barcoded 5' primer and J-beta primers. TCRdb passed the 5' RACE reads through MiXCR, listing each CDR3 protein once. The sample has 550,000 to 750,000 distinct CDR3 sequences; over 20% are singletons. The sequenced sample was blood. The receptors shown here come from a man aged 70 or older in good health.

The chain carries TRBV27 and TRBJ2-5; D not certain. This CDR3 has 15 amino acids. CDR1 and CDR2 (germline): MNHEY, SMNVEV (reference sequence). V dropped 5 bases and J dropped 5 bases, with 18 bases sitting between them. The CDR3 is CASSPQLVSKETQYF. CDR3 DNA: TGTGCCAGCAGTCCCCAACTCGTGAGCAAGGAGACCCAGTACTTC.

This clonotype was found a few times. The CDR3 DNA sequence: TGTGCCAGCATCTGTGAGCAGTTCTTC. Translation: CASICEQFF. The J gene is TRBJ2-5, the V gene TRBV14; D is unclear. The end of the DNA fits TRBJ2-1 better, so the J call may be wrong. The CDR3 is 9 amino acids. Germline values: CDR1 SGHDN, CDR2 FVKESK.

This clonotype was seen at least ten times. This chain links TRBV15 with TRBJ1-1, with D uncertain. The CDR3 covers 14 residues. V was pared by 2 bases and J by 4 bases, with 11 bases between. Germline CDR1 reads LNHNV; CDR2 reads YYDKDF (reference sequence). The CDR3 spells CATSRYGEITEAFF. The CDR3 DNA is TGTGCCACCAGCAGATATGGAGAAATCACTGAAGCTTTCTTT. The full variable domain, in which reference TRBV15 and TRBJ1-1 provide the parts outside the CDR3, is DAMVIQNPRYQVTQFGKPVTLSCSQTLNHNVMYWYQQKSSQAPKLLFHYYDKDFNNEADTPDNFQSRRPNTSFCFLDIRSPGLGDTAMYLCATSRYGEITEAFFGQGTRLTVV.

This clonotype has just one count. Likely a read error: the CDR3 ends without its conserved phenylalanine or tryptophan. This chain joins TRBV3-1 and TRBJ2-3; 11 bases fit TRBD2. The germline V gene has CDR1 LGHDT and CDR2 YNNKEL (reference sequence). The CDR3 runs 16 residues. V dropped 5 bases and J dropped 5; count of bases not matched to a gene: 9. For the CDR3, the DNA is TGTGCCAGCAGCATCACTAGCGGGAGTAAACGAGATACGCAGTATGTT. It codes for CASSITSGSKRDTQYV.

The J gene is TRBJ2-5, the V gene TRBV24-1, with a possible D match to TRBD2 (5 bases). The ends were cut back, 3 bases at V and 5 bases at J, with 9 bases in the middle. CDR1 and CDR2 (germline): KGHDR, SFDVKD. There are 13 residues in the CDR3. CDR3 nucleotide sequence: TGTGCCACCAGTGATGGGGTAGCGGAGACCCAGTACTTC. Amino acids: CATSDGVAETQYF.

This clonotype appeared a few times. The rearrangement uses TRBV28 and TRBJ2-1; no clear D gene. This CDR3 is built from 11 residues. V dropped 8 bases and J dropped 7 bases, with 9 bases sitting between them. Germline loops: CDR1 MDHEN, CDR2 SYDVKM. The CDR3 DNA follows: TGTGCCAGCGTCAATCAGAATGAGCAGTTCTTC. Translation: CASVNQNEQFF.

This clonotype appeared many times. The chain has TRBV12-3 or TRBV12-4 and TRBJ1-1; D gene ambiguous. The ends were cut back, 6 bases at V and 1 base at J, with 12 bases in the middle. The CDR3 loop spans 14 amino acids. The CDR3 loop reads CASRPPNKNTEAFF. DNA for the CDR3: TGTGCCAGCAGACCGCCCAACAAGAACACTGAAGCTTTCTTT.

This clonotype was found many times. This sequence joins TRBV20-1 and TRBJ2-3, with D tentatively TRBD1 (6 bases). There are 16 residues in the CDR3. Looked up from germline, CDR1 is DFQATT and CDR2 is SNEGSKA (reference sequence). V lost 3 bases and J 5 bases, leaving 21 bases between the germline ends. The CDR3 sequence is CSARAGNRVERDTQYF. CDR3 nucleotide sequence: TGCAGTGCTAGGGCTGGGAACAGGGTAGAGAGAGATACGCAGTATTTT.

The chain recombines TRBV28 with TRBJ2-5; 9 bases are a match to TRBD1. Germline V lookup: CDR1 MDHEN, CDR2 SYDVKM. There are 17 residues in the CDR3. The junction had 14 bases not matched to a gene; V was cut back by 4 bases and J by 5 bases. In nucleotides, the CDR3 is TGTGCCAGCAGTTCCAAAGTTGGGACAGGGAATGAGGAGACCCAGTACTTC. It yields the protein CASSSKVGTGNEETQYF. Full variable domain (outside the CDR3, taken from reference TRBV28 and TRBJ2-5): DVKVTQSSRYLVKRTGEKVFLECVQDMDHENMFWYRQDPGLGLRLIYFSYDVKMKEKGDIPEGYSVSREKKERFSLILESASTNQTSMYLCASSSKVGTGNEETQYFGPGTRLLVL.

Comments on this clonotype: One end of the junction does not line up with germline, which may come from a read error. This chain connects TRBV20-1 to TRBJ2-3; 9 positions agree with TRBD2. The CDR3 spans 14 residues. Germline-derived CDR1 and CDR2 are DFQATT and SNEGSKA (reference sequence). In DNA form, the CDR3 reads TGCAGTGCCAGAGGGCTAGCGGGACCAGATACGCAGTATTTT. This sequence encodes CSARGLAGPDTQYF.

The sample holds a few counts of this clonotype. The rearrangement links TRBV2 to TRBJ2-5; 10 positions agree with TRBD2. The CDR3 has 16 amino acids. CDR1 and CDR2 (germline): SNHLY, FYNNEI. J was trimmed by 2 bases and V by 3 bases; bases with no gene match: 6. As DNA, the CDR3 is TGTGCCAGCAGTGAGGGTCTAGCGGGAGTACAAGAGACCCAGTACTTC. It encodes CASSEGLAGVQETQYF.

The chain uses TRBV12-3 or TRBV12-4 and TRBJ2-5; 11 positions agree with TRBD1. TRBJ2-7 explains the end of the DNA better; the J call may be wrong. CDR3 length: 16 residues. The CDR3 is CASSNFRDRGFYEQYF. CDR3 in DNA: TGTGCCAGCAGCAACTTCAGGGACAGGGGGTTCTACGAGCAGTACTTC.

The chain combines TRBV6-2 or TRBV6-3 with TRBJ2-1, with 10 bases aligning to TRBD1. With 6 bases clipped from V and 7 bases from J, the junction kept 9 bases outside the gene matches. The CDR3 has 15 amino acids. The germline V gene encodes CDR1 MNHEY and CDR2 SVGEGT. Written as DNA, the CDR3 is TGTGCCAGCAGAGAGATTGGGACAGGGGAGAATGAGCAGTTCTTC. Translated: CASREIGTGENEQFF.

The chain has TRBV7-9 and TRBJ2-5, with TRBD1 matching 10 bases. The CDR3 loop spans 16 amino acids. CDR1 is SEHNR and CDR2 is FQNEAQ in the germline V gene (reference sequence). The ends lost 0 bases at V and 4 bases at J; junction bases unmatched: 5. The CDR3 protein is CASSLATGGAGETQYF. CDR3 nucleotide sequence: TGTGCCAGCAGCTTAGCGACAGGGGGCGCAGGAGAGACCCAGTACTTC. Filled out from reference TRBV7-9 and TRBJ2-5, the complete variable domain reads DTGVSQNPRHKITKRGQNVTFRCDPISEHNRLYWYRQTLGQGPEFLTYFQNEAQLEKSRLLSDRFSAERPKGSFSTLEIQRTEQGDSAMYLCASSLATGGAGETQYFGPGTRLLVL.

This clonotype has just a few counts. The chain employs TRBV12-5 and TRBJ2-2; D is unclear. CDR3 length equals 12 residues. Germline values: CDR1 LGHNT, CDR2 FRNRAP. V lost 5 bases and J 2 bases, leaving 3 bases between the germline ends. CDR3 bases: TGTGCTAGTGGTCATAACACCGGGGAGCTGTTTTTT. This sequence encodes CASGHNTGELFF. Filled out from reference TRBV12-5 and TRBJ2-2, the complete variable domain reads DARVTQTPRHKVTEMGQEVTMRCQPILGHNTVFWYRQTMMQGLELLAYFRNRAPLDDSGMPKDRFSAEMPDATLATLKIQPSEPRDSAVYFCASGHNTGELFFGEGSRLTVL.

This clonotype was detected a few times. The CDR3 DNA follows: TGTGCCAGCAGCCATTGGGACAGGGGAGACTATGGCTACACCTTC. Protein product: CASSHWDRGDYGYTF. The chain carries TRBV3-1 and TRBJ1-2, with TRBD1 identical over 10 bases. With V trimmed by 3 bases and J by 3 bases, 4 bases remained unmatched. Germline V gene lookup returns CDR1 LGHDT and CDR2 YNNKEL (reference sequence). The CDR3 loop spans 15 amino acids. Together with reference TRBV3-1 and TRBJ1-2, the CDR3 gives the full variable domain: DTAVSQTPKYLVTQMGNDKSIKCEQNLGHDTMYWYKQDSKKFLKIMFSYNNKELIINETVPNRFSPKSPDKAHLNLHINSLELGDSAVYFCASSHWDRGDYGYTFGSGTRLTVV.

The sample holds a few counts of this clonotype. The genes are TRBV18 and TRBJ2-7; 11 positions match TRBD2. The CDR3 sequence is 14 residues long. Germline-derived CDR1 and CDR2 are KGHSH and LQKENI. V was clipped by 9 bases and J by 0 bases; unmatched bases: 4. The CDR3, as DNA: TGTGCCAGTCAAACTAGCGGGAGCTCCTACGAGCAGTACTTC. Translating it yields CASQTSGSSYEQYF.

This rearrangement joins TRBV29-1 to TRBJ1-2, with 10 nucleotides matching TRBD1. CDR1 is SQVTM, CDR2 ANQGSEA, per germline. The CDR3 is 13 residues long. Trimming at V came to 5 bases and at J to 8 bases, leaving 8 bases not matched to a gene. In nucleotides, the CDR3 is TGCAGCGTTTCCAGACAGGGGGCGCGGGGCTACACCTTC. Translation: CSVSRQGARGYTF.

The rearrangement links TRBV6-1 to TRBJ1-4; tentatively, D is TRBD1 (5 bases). This CDR3 region has 12 residues. The germline V and J ends were trimmed by 7 bases and 13 bases, with 16 bases remaining between them. Germline-derived CDR1 and CDR2 are MNHNS and SASEGT. Here the CDR3 reads CASNPAGQTLFF. DNA for the CDR3: TGTGCCAGCAACCCAGCGGGGCAGACACTGTTTTTT.

V usage is TRBV20-1 and J usage is TRBJ2-3; the D is unclear. V lost 5 bases to trimming and J lost 0 bases, with 15 bases between them. Germline V gives CDR1 DFQATT, CDR2 SNEGSKA (reference sequence). This CDR3 is 15 amino acids long. The DNA for the CDR3 is TGCAGTGCTTTTGCCGCTATTGATAGCACAGATACGCAGTATTTT. This encodes CSAFAAIDSTDTQYF.

This chain connects TRBV4-1 to TRBJ1-1; tentative D call: TRBD1 (5 bases). V shed 5 bases and J shed 1 base, with 20 bases lying between them. Germline V gene data show CDR1 as MGHRA and CDR2 as YSYEKL. The CDR3 contains 17 residues. The chain's CDR3 is CASSETELTVWNTEAFF. As DNA, the CDR3 is TGCGCCAGCAGCGAGACAGAATTGACAGTGTGGAACACTGAAGCTTTCTTT.

This clonotype was counted ten times or more. The chain joins TRBV5-1 to TRBJ2-5; D unresolved. V was cut by 4 bases and J by 2 bases, with 9 bases left in between. CDR3 size: 13 residues. Germline V lookup: CDR1 SGHRS, CDR2 YFSETQ. In DNA, the CDR3 is TGCGCCAGCAGCGCAGACGCGCAAGAGACCCAGTACTTC. It encodes CASSADAQETQYF. The whole variable domain, remainder taken from reference TRBV5-1 and TRBJ2-5, is KAGVTQTPRYLIKTRGQQVTLSCSPISGHRSVSWYQQTPGQGLQFLFEYFSETQRNKGNFPGRFSGRQFSNSRSEMNVSTLELGDSALYLCASSADAQETQYFGPGTRLLVL.

This clonotype was seen a few times. The chain recombines TRBV6-6 with TRBJ1-2; tentatively, D is TRBD1 (5 bases). The V gene lost 8 bases and the J gene lost 4 bases, with 17 bases spanning the gap. Germline V gene sequence: CDR1 MNHNY, CDR2 SVGAGI (reference sequence). The CDR3 contains 14 residues. The CDR3 DNA reads TGTGCCAGCCGACCTGGACATATAGTCTATGGCTACACCTTC. Its protein product is CASRPGHIVYGYTF.

This clonotype was seen only a few times. The chain combines TRBV5-1 with TRBJ1-4; 9 positions agree with TRBD1. The CDR3 sequence is 17 residues long. The germline V gene encodes CDR1 SGHRS and CDR2 YFSETQ. With V trimmed by 4 bases and J by 3 bases, 10 bases remained unmatched. The CDR3 here is CASSLPGQGLPNEKLFF. The CDR3 coding sequence is TGCGCCAGCAGCCTACCGGGACAGGGTCTACCTAATGAAAAACTGTTTTTT.

This clonotype was recorded a few times. V usage is TRBV27 and J usage is TRBJ2-6, with D maybe TRBD2 (6 bases). CDR1 MNHEY and CDR2 SMNVEV come from the germline V gene (reference sequence). Trimming removed 4 bases at V and 4 bases at J, with 11 bases between. The CDR3 length is 15 residues. CDR3 nucleotide sequence: TGTGCCAGCAGTTGGGGGGTTTTGGGGGCCAACGTCCTGACTTTC. Amino acid sequence: CASSWGVLGANVLTF.

V usage is TRBV20-1 and J usage is TRBJ2-1, with TRBD2 as a possible D gene (6 bases). This CDR3 region has 14 residues. V shed 3 bases and J shed 6 bases, with 15 bases lying between them. Germline-derived CDR1 and CDR2 are DFQATT and SNEGSKA (reference sequence). The CDR3, as DNA: TGCAGTGCTAGTCTCGGGAGTAGGTCCAATGAGCAGTTCTTC. As protein: CSASLGSRSNEQFF.